These 17 T cell receptor beta chains were sequenced from one sample in a study of blood T cell repertoires in COVID-19 (dated by TCRdb to the early 2020s). The method behind the library was the immunoSEQ multiplex PCR assay. TCRdb mirrors the immuneACCESS table, restricted to in-frame sequences. Some clones are absent from its copies; in checked studies, under half trace to an unresolved V gene, and the reason for the others is unknown. This sample holds about 43,000 clones; roughly 90% were observed only once. Jointly, the top ten make up 7.5% to 10% of the sample. Sequencing input: peripheral blood. Receptor source: a man aged 55 to 70 with active COVID-19.

V gene TRBV7-2 combines with J gene TRBJ2-1, with 13 positions matching TRBD2. Germline V gene lookup returns CDR1 SGHTA and CDR2 FQGNSA. After removal of 5 bases from V and 3 bases from J, the junction contained 13 bases not matched to a gene. This CDR3 has 19 amino acids. The CDR3 loop reads CASSPGLAGLRFNYNEQFF. Written as DNA, the CDR3 is TGTGCCAGCAGCCCGGGACTAGCGGGGCTCCGGTTCAACTACAATGAGCAGTTCTTC.

The chain uses TRBV4-1 and TRBJ2-7; 10 nucleotides match TRBD2. V trimming: 1 base; J trimming: 5 bases; junction bases outside the gene matches: 8. The CDR3 sequence is 16 residues long. CDR1 is MGHRA and CDR2 is YSYEKL in the germline V gene. CDR3 coding DNA: TGCGCCAGCAGCCAAGGACCAGCGGGAGGGTCCAACGAGCAGTACTTC. Encoded protein: CASSQGPAGGSNEQYF.

The rearrangement links TRBV5-1 to TRBJ1-2; D not resolved. Per the germline V gene, CDR1 is SGHRS and CDR2 is YFSETQ. The V and J ends lost 1 base and 4 bases respectively, with 17 bases between them. The CDR3 contains 16 residues. CDR3 residues: CASSLSPGDYGYGYTF. The DNA for the CDR3 is TGCGCCAGCAGCTTGTCTCCAGGCGATTATGGCTATGGCTACACCTTC.

The genes are TRBV11-1 and TRBJ2-3, with 7 bases that match TRBD1. With 2 bases clipped from V and 7 bases from J, the junction kept 3 bases outside the gene matches. Per the germline V gene, CDR1 is SGHAT and CDR2 is FQDESV (reference sequence). The CDR3 covers 13 residues. CDR3 bases: TGTGCCAGCAGCTTAACGACAGGGAATACGCAGTATTTT. This encodes CASSLTTGNTQYF.

DNA for the CDR3: TGTGCCAGCAGTTATGTGATAGCGCTTCAAGAGACCCAGTACTTC. Translated, it gives CASSYVIALQETQYF. V usage is TRBV6-2 or TRBV6-3 and J usage is TRBJ2-5; a possible D gene is TRBD2 (5 bases). Trimming pared 3 bases from V and 2 bases from J, leaving 13 bases between. The CDR3 has 15 residues. CDR1 is MNHEY, CDR2 SVGEGT, per germline.

This clone was recorded a few times. This chain links TRBV19 with TRBJ2-3; TRBD2 matches at 11 bases. Trimming removed 5 bases from V and 6 bases from J; junction bases left unmatched: 4. Per the germline V gene, CDR1 is LNHDA and CDR2 is SQIVND (reference sequence). The CDR3 runs to 14 residues. DNA of the CDR3: TGTGCCAGTAGTTTAGCGGGAGGGCGGGATACGCAGTATTTT. Amino acid sequence: CASSLAGGRDTQYF. Supplemented by reference TRBV19 and TRBJ2-3, the full variable domain reads DGGITQSPKYLFRKEGQNVTLSCEQNLNHDAMYWYRQDPGQGLRLIYYSQIVNDFQKGDIAEGYSVSREKKESFPLTVTSAQKNPTAFYLCASSLAGGRDTQYFGPGTRLTVL.

The V gene is TRBV11-2, the J gene TRBJ2-3; TRBD2 aligns across 8 bases. J gave up 6 bases and V 6 bases, and 5 bases lay outside the gene matches. CDR1 SGHAT and CDR2 FQNNGV come from the germline V gene. The CDR3 spans 13 residues. In DNA, the CDR3 is TGTGCCAGCAGTCCGGGGGGGGCGGATACGCAGTATTTT. This translates into CASSPGGADTQYF.

J is TRBJ1-2 and V is TRBV20-1, with 10 positions matching TRBD1. This CDR3 is built from 15 residues. J was trimmed by 6 bases and V by 3 bases; bases with no gene match: 10. From germline, CDR1 is DFQATT and CDR2 SNEGSKA (reference sequence). The CDR3 is CSASHSGTGVHGYTF. CDR3 DNA: TGCAGTGCTAGTCACTCCGGGACAGGGGTCCATGGCTACACCTTC.

The chain joins TRBV11-2 to TRBJ2-2; TRBD2 is a possible D gene (5 bases). Trimming pared 5 bases from V and 4 bases from J, leaving 8 bases between. The germline V gene encodes CDR1 SGHAT and CDR2 FQNNGV. The CDR3 is made up of 13 amino acids. In nucleotides, the CDR3 is TGTGCCAGCAGCCGACTATCCACCGGGGAGCTGTTTTTT. This translates into CASSRLSTGELFF.

This clone was picked up a small number of times. The chain couples TRBV2 to TRBJ2-7; 7 positions agree with TRBD1. The CDR3 runs to 14 residues. J lost 2 bases, V lost 5 bases, and 6 bases had no gene match. The germline V gene encodes CDR1 SNHLY and CDR2 FYNNEI. The CDR3 loop reads CASSLDRTAYEQYF. DNA for the CDR3: TGTGCCAGCAGTCTGGACAGGACAGCCTACGAGCAGTACTTC. The full variable domain, with the rest looked up from reference TRBV2 and TRBJ2-7, is EPEVTQTPSHQVTQMGQEVILRCVPISNHLYFYWYRQILGQKVEFLVSFYNNEISEKSEIFDDQFSVERPDGSNFTLKIRSTKLEDSAMYFCASSLDRTAYEQYFGPGTRLTVT.

V and J are TRBV4-3 and TRBJ2-2, with no clear D. Per the germline V gene, CDR1 is LGHNA and CDR2 is YSLEER. CDR3 length equals 14 residues. Trimming took off 6 bases at V and 0 bases at J, with 8 bases between the two ends. The CDR3 loop is CASSSLANTGELFF. The CDR3 nucleotides read TGCGCCAGCAGTAGTCTAGCGAACACCGGGGAGCTGTTTTTT.

The chain combines TRBV10-3 with TRBJ1-1; maybe TRBD1 (5 bases). V was cut by 0 bases and J by 11 bases, with 16 bases left in between. The germline V gene has CDR1 ENHRY and CDR2 SYGVKD. This CDR3 is built from 14 residues. CDR3 nucleotides: TGTGCCATCAGTGAGTCGTTAGCCGCGGAGGGGGCTTTCTTT. Amino acids: CAISESLAAEGAFF.

This clone was seen just once. This chain joins TRBV9 and TRBJ1-3; D gene uncertain. This CDR3 has 16 residues. V lost 4 bases and J lost 4, with 18 bases in between. Per the germline V gene, CDR1 is SGDLS and CDR2 is YYNGEE. The CDR3 sequence: CASSISGGRSGNTIYF. CDR3 nucleotides: TGTGCCAGCAGCATCTCGGGAGGGAGGTCCGGAAACACCATATATTTT.

This clone showed up just once. The rearrangement uses TRBV7-3 and TRBJ2-2; TRBD1 might be the D (6 bases). Germline V gene sequence: CDR1 SGHTA, CDR2 FQGTGA. The V end was cut by 5 bases, the J end by 7 bases, with 14 bases between. This CDR3 comprises 14 residues. CDR3 sequence: CASSQQGFNGELFF. DNA of the CDR3: TGTGCCAGCAGCCAACAGGGTTTTAACGGGGAGCTGTTTTTT.

V and J are TRBV7-6 and TRBJ2-1; 9 bases match TRBD2. After removal of 4 bases from V and 5 bases from J, the junction contained 6 bases not matched to a gene. The CDR3 extends over 15 amino acids. The germline V gene has CDR1 SGHVS and CDR2 FNYEAQ. In DNA form, the CDR3 reads TGTGCCAGCAGCTCGGAAGCGGGAGGCCACAATGAGCAGTTCTTC. It translates to CASSSEAGGHNEQFF. The whole variable domain, remainder taken from reference TRBV7-6 and TRBJ2-1, is GAGVSQSPRYKVTKRGQDVALRCDPISGHVSLYWYRQALGQGPEFLTYFNYEAQQDKSGLPNDRFSAERPEGSISTLTIQRTEQRDSAMYRCASSSEAGGHNEQFFGPGTRLTVL.

V and J are TRBV27 and TRBJ2-7; 8 nucleotides match TRBD2. The length of the CDR3 is 14 residues. Germline V CDR1 and CDR2: MNHEY, SMNVEV (reference sequence). V trimming: 5 bases; J trimming: 8 bases; junction bases outside the gene matches: 11. CDR3 coding DNA: TGTGCCAGCAGTCAGAGGCTAGCGGGTTCCAAGCAGTACTTC. It is translated as CASSQRLAGSKQYF.

This clone turned up a few times. The chain recombines TRBV9 with TRBJ2-1; the D is unclear. Trimming took off 3 bases at V and 6 bases at J, with 7 bases between the two ends. CDR1 and CDR2 (germline): SGDLS, YYNGEE. This CDR3 has 12 residues. CDR3 region: CASSAGFNEQFF. For the CDR3, the DNA is TGTGCCAGCAGCGCCGGGTTCAATGAGCAGTTCTTC.